This is a list of T cell receptor beta chains from one sample in a study of blood T cell repertoires in COVID-19. Libraries were prepared by immunoSEQ multiplex PCR; TCRdb keeps only in-frame clonotypes and omits some of them. The sample lists under 300,000 clones; approximately 91% were seen once. The specimen sequenced was peripheral blood. These receptors were collected from a woman aged 40 to 50 who had recovered from COVID-19. Each CDR3 is given with its conserved first and last residue. Each record gives: CDR3 DNA, CDR3 protein, D gene, V gene, J gene, clone size. A D gene is named only where the DNA matches it firmly. Expanded clones are given a class, and other clones once, few, many or no size at all.

CDR3nt: TGTGCCAGCTCCCAAGACAAAGAGAACACCGGGGAGCTGTTTTTT
CDR3aa: CASSQDKENTGELFF
d_gene: NA
v_gene: TRBV18
j_gene: TRBJ2-2
abundance: once

CDR3nt: TGTGCCAGCAGCCGCGGGACAGCTAATGAAAAACTGTTTTTT
CDR3aa: CASSRGTANEKLFF
d_gene: TRBD1
v_gene: TRBV5-6
j_gene: TRBJ1-4
abundance: once

CDR3nt: TGCAGCGTTGCTACAGACTCCTACGAGCAGTACTTC
CDR3aa: CSVATDSYEQYF
d_gene: NA
v_gene: TRBV29-1
j_gene: TRBJ2-7
abundance: NA

CDR3nt: TGTGCCAGTAGTATTAGTCCGAGCACAGATACGCAGTATTTT
CDR3aa: CASSISPSTDTQYF
d_gene: NA
v_gene: TRBV19
j_gene: TRBJ2-3
abundance: NA

CDR3nt: TGCGCCAGCAGCTTTGGACAGGGAGAAAACGAGCAGTACTTC
CDR3aa: CASSFGQGENEQYF
d_gene: TRBD1
v_gene: TRBV10-2
j_gene: TRBJ2-7
abundance: NA

CDR3nt: TGTGCCAGCAGCCCAAAGAGCCAAGAGACCCAGTACTTC
CDR3aa: CASSPKSQETQYF
d_gene: NA
v_gene: TRBV3-1/TRBV3-2
j_gene: TRBJ2-5
abundance: once

CDR3nt: TGTGCCAGCAGTTTAGAAGGACAGGGTGGAGAAAAACTGTTTTTT
CDR3aa: CASSLEGQGGEKLFF
d_gene: TRBD1
v_gene: TRBV28
j_gene: TRBJ1-4
abundance: NA

CDR3nt: TGCGCCAGCAGCTTAGCCCGGGACAGGGGGGCCTACGAGCAGTACTTC
CDR3aa: CASSLARDRGAYEQYF
d_gene: TRBD1
v_gene: TRBV5-1
j_gene: TRBJ2-7
abundance: once

CDR3nt: TGTGCCAGCAGCCGCGGACTAGAAACAGATACGCAGTATTTT
CDR3aa: CASSRGLETDTQYF
d_gene: TRBD2
v_gene: TRBV11-3
j_gene: TRBJ2-3
abundance: NA

CDR3nt: TGTGCCAGCAGCTCACAGGGGATTAACACTGAAGCTTTCTTT
CDR3aa: CASSSQGINTEAFF
d_gene: TRBD1
v_gene: TRBV11-2
j_gene: TRBJ1-1
abundance: NA

CDR3nt: TGTGCCAGCAGACCCCTAGCGGGGGGATACTACGAGCAGTACTTC
CDR3aa: CASRPLAGGYYEQYF
d_gene: TRBD2
v_gene: TRBV28
j_gene: TRBJ2-7
abundance: NA

CDR3nt: TGTGCCAGCAGTTACGGCCAGAACACTGAAGCTTTCTTT
CDR3aa: CASSYGQNTEAFF
d_gene: NA
v_gene: TRBV6-5
j_gene: TRBJ1-1
abundance: NA

CDR3nt: NA
CDR3aa: CASSPLRAREVGELFF
d_gene: NA
v_gene: TRBV11-2
j_gene: TRBJ2-2
abundance: few